A selection of T cell receptor beta chains follows, all from one sample in a study of regulatory T cells in long-lasting Graves disease. TCRdb fed the multiplex PCR reads into MiXCR, producing one record per CDR3 protein. The data show fewer than 350,000 distinct CDR3 sequences, 18% seen once. Sequences were derived from peripheral blood mononuclear cells (PBMCs), sampled at new diagnosis, from a patient treated with antithyroid drugs. Receptors were obtained from a female donor with Graves disease. The CDR3 runs from the conserved cysteine through the conserved F or W. D genes are given only for firm matches. Size values are once, few and many counts, or a class for expanded clones, and some rows have none.

J	D	size	V	CDR3	DNA
TRBJ2-6	NA	many	TRBV28	CASSRISGANVLTF	TGTGCCAGCAGTCGAATCTCTGGGGCCAACGTCCTGACTTTC
TRBJ1-5	NA	many	TRBV28	CASSRTGSGQPQHF	TGTGCCAGCAGCAGAACAGGTTCCGGGCAGCCCCAGCATTTT
TRBJ2-7	NA	many	TRBV15	CATSRDPGEAYEQYF	TGTGCCACCAGCAGAGACCCCGGGGAAGCCTACGAGCAGTACTTC
TRBJ1-1	NA	few	TRBV20-1	CSARGARENTEAFF	TGCAGTGCTAGAGGGGCCAGGGAGAACACTGAAGCTTTCTTT
TRBJ2-5	NA	NA	TRBV11-3	CASSPGNGARETQYF	TGTGCCAGCAGCCCCGGGAATGGGGCGAGAGAGACCCAGTACTTC
TRBJ2-1	TRBD2	many	TRBV12-3/TRBV12-4	CASSLTGRGQTEQFF	TGTGCCAGCAGTCTAACGGGGAGGGGCCAGACTGAGCAGTTCTTC
TRBJ2-6	NA	few	TRBV20-1	CSARDPGKSTNVLTF	TGCAGTGCTAGAGATCCGGGAAAGTCAACCAACGTCCTGACTTTC
TRBJ2-1	NA	many	TRBV2	CASSERAEQFF	TGTGCCAGCAGTGAGAGGGCCGAGCAGTTCTTC
TRBJ2-3	TRBD2	many	TRBV2	CASSVLAGTSDTQYF	TGTGCCAGCAGCGTACTAGCGGGAACTTCCGATACGCAGTATTTT
TRBJ2-5	TRBD1	many	TRBV11-2	CASSLWGQTQETQYF	TGTGCCAGCAGCTTATGGGGACAGACACAAGAGACCCAGTACTTC
TRBJ2-1	TRBD2	many	TRBV12-3/TRBV12-4	CASTPALAVGGSF	TGTGCCAGCACTCCCGCCCTAGCGGTGGGAGGCTCCTTC
TRBJ2-2	NA	NA	TRBV3-1	CASSHPNTGELFF	TGTGCCAGCAGCCATCCTAACACCGGGGAGCTGTTTTTT
TRBJ2-7	NA	NA	TRBV27	CASSRAGTTREQYF	TGTGCCAGCAGTCGGGCGGGGACCACGAGGGAGCAGTACTTC
TRBJ2-5	TRBD2	NA	TRBV4-1	CASSQDRAGGSPQQETQYF	TGCGCCAGCAGCCAAGATAGAGCGGGAGGATCCCCCCAACAAGAGACCCAGTACTTC
TRBJ2-7	NA	many	TRBV7-8	CASSLAGRSYEQYF	TGTGCCAGCAGCTTAGCTGGCCGCTCCTACGAGCAGTACTTC
TRBJ2-7	NA	NA	TRBV7-8	CASSPQPTGTFTLGQYF	TGTGCCAGCAGCCCCCAACCTACAGGGACCTTTACCCTAGGGCAGTACTTC
TRBJ2-5	TRBD1	many	TRBV6-5	CASSYWDRETQYF	TGTGCCAGCAGTTACTGGGACAGGGAGACCCAGTACTTC
TRBJ2-7	NA	many	TRBV7-4	CASSLEDGSEQYF	TGTGCCAGCAGCCTAGAGGACGGTTCAGAGCAGTACTTC
TRBJ2-7	NA	many	TRBV9	CASSVGDSYEQYF	TGTGCCAGCAGCGTCGGGGACTCCTACGAGCAGTACTTC
TRBJ2-5	NA	NA	TRBV20-1	CSARGGTRETQYF	TGCAGTGCTAGAGGGGGAACTCGGGAGACCCAGTACTTC
TRBJ1-5	TRBD1	many	TRBV2	CASTGQGVDQPQHF	TGTGCCAGTACAGGACAGGGCGTTGATCAGCCCCAGCATTTT
TRBJ2-1	NA	many	TRBV12-3/TRBV12-4	CASSLGRTYNDEQFF	TGTGCCAGCAGTTTGGGTCGAACCTACAATGATGAGCAGTTCTTC
TRBJ2-5	NA	NA	TRBV12-5	CASAPLSDEQYF	TGTGCTAGTGCCCCCCTCTCCGATGAGCAGTACTTC
TRBJ1-1	NA	many	TRBV12-3/TRBV12-4	CASGREGTEAFF	TGTGCCAGCGGGAGGGAAGGAACTGAAGCTTTCTTT
TRBJ2-5	NA	few	TRBV9	CASSVDYTETQYF	TGTGCCAGCAGCGTAGATTATACGGAGACCCAGTACTTC
TRBJ1-6	NA	many	TRBV27	CASSLVRGSPYNSPLHF	TGTGCCAGCAGTTTAGTACGGGGGTCCCCCTATAATTCACCCCTCCACTTT
TRBJ2-2	NA	many	TRBV29-1	CSVVSANTGELFF	TGCAGCGTTGTTTCAGCGAACACCGGGGAGCTGTTTTTT
TRBJ1-5	NA	many	TRBV20-1	CSALKKTLSGNQPQHF	TGCAGTGCTCTAAAAAAGACGCTCTCGGGCAATCAGCCCCAGCATTTT
TRBJ2-5	NA	many	TRBV11-1	CASSLQGQETQYF	TGTGCCAGCAGCCTTCAAGGACAAGAGACCCAGTACTTC
TRBJ1-1	NA	many	TRBV5-1	CASSLGPQGGMNTEAFF	TGCGCCAGCAGCCTCGGGCCCCAGGGCGGCATGAACACTGAAGCTTTCTTT
TRBJ1-1	NA	many	TRBV19	CASRDRVGSTEAFF	TGTGCCAGCCGGGACCGAGTGGGCAGCACTGAAGCTTTCTTT
TRBJ1-5	NA	NA	TRBV18	CASSPESDQPQHF	TGTGCCAGCTCACCAGAGTCGGATCAGCCCCAGCATTTT
TRBJ1-1	NA	NA	TRBV15	CATSRAEGDTEAFF	TGTGCCACCAGCAGGGCCGAGGGGGACACTGAAGCTTTCTTT
TRBJ2-1	NA	few	TRBV10-3	CAISGTGRSLANEQFF	TGTGCCATCAGCGGTACGGGCAGGTCACTAGCTAATGAGCAGTTCTTC
TRBJ2-5	NA	many	TRBV3-1	CASSPGGTQYF	TGTGCCAGCAGCCCAGGAGGGACCCAGTACTTC
TRBJ2-3	NA	many	TRBV20-1	CSAMEAGTDTQYF	TGCAGTGCCATGGAGGCAGGCACAGATACGCAGTATTTT
TRBJ2-7	TRBD2	many	TRBV6-5	CASSYAGTSGRDEQYF	TGTGCCAGCAGTTACGCAGGGACTAGCGGGAGGGACGAGCAGTACTTC
TRBJ2-7	NA	NA	TRBV2	CASRTFSLYEQYF	TGTGCCAGCAGAACCTTTAGCCTCTACGAGCAGTACTTC
TRBJ1-5	NA	many	TRBV3-1	CASSQTLAGIGNQPQHF	TGTGCCAGCAGCCAGACCCTAGCGGGGATTGGCAATCAGCCCCAGCATTTT
TRBJ2-3	TRBD2	many	TRBV20-1	CSAGGETVPSTDTQYF	TGCAGTGCGGGGGGGGAGACAGTGCCTAGCACAGATACGCAGTATTTT
TRBJ2-7	NA	many	TRBV30	CAWSRGVGGEQYF	TGTGCCTGGAGCCGAGGGGTGGGGGGCGAGCAGTACTTC
TRBJ2-3	NA	many	TRBV6-2/TRBV6-3	CASRDGTSPQGDTQYF	TGTGCCAGCAGGGATGGGACTTCCCCCCAGGGGGATACGCAGTATTTT